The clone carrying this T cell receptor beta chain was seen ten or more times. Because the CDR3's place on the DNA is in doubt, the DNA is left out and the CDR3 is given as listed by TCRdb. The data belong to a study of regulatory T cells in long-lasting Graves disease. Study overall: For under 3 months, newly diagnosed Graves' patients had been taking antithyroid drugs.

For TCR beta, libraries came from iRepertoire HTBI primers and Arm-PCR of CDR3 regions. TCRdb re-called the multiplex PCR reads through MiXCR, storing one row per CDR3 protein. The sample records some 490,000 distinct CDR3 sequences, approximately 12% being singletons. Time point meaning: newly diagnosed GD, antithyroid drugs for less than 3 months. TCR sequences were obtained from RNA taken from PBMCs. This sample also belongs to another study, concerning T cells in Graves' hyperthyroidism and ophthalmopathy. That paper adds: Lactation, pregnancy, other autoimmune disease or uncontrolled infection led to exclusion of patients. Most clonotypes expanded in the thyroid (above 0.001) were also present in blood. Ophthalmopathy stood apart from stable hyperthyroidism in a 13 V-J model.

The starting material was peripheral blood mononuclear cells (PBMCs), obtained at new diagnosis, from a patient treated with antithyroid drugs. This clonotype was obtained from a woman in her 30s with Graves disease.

The CDR3 loop reads CASSSSNTGELFF. V is TRBV27 and J is TRBJ2-2. Germline V lookup: CDR1 MNHEY, CDR2 SMNVEV (reference sequence). The CDR3 length is 13 residues, termini included.